These T cell receptor beta chains were read from a single sample in a study of cytotoxic CD8 clonotypes in ibrutinib-treated CLL. Generated by immunoSEQ multiplex PCR, the TCRdb table keeps only in-frame clones and is missing some. Among fewer than 90,000 clones listed, 68% were seen once. The source material was PBMCs, sampled after 12 months of ibrutinib treatment. All receptors derive from a human donor with chronic lymphocytic leukemia. CDR3s include the opening cysteine and the closing phenylalanine or tryptophan. The D gene is left open where the match is weak. The size of a clone is reported for some rows only, either as once, few or many, or as a class for expanded clones.

J: TRBJ1-6; length: 14; D: NA; V: TRBV6-6; size: NA; CDR3: CASSYGGRNSPLHF; DNA: TGTGCCAGCAGTTATGGGGGGAGGAATTCACCCCTCCACTTT
J: TRBJ1-1; length: 14; D: NA; V: TRBV28; size: NA; CDR3: CASSLWARNTEAFF; DNA: TGTGCCAGCAGTTTATGGGCTAGGAACACTGAAGCTTTCTTT
J: TRBJ1-2; length: 14; D: TRBD1; V: TRBV15; size: NA; CDR3: CATSRQDRGYGYTF; DNA: TGTGCCACCAGCAGACAGGACAGGGGCTATGGCTACACCTTC
J: TRBJ2-2; length: 15; D: TRBD1; V: TRBV7-8; size: NA; CDR3: CASSQRQGHTGELFF; DNA: TGTGCCAGCAGCCAACGACAGGGGCACACCGGGGAGCTGTTTTTT
J: TRBJ1-5; length: 15; D: NA; V: TRBV6-1; size: NA; CDR3: CASSEGRSGNQPQHF; DNA: TGTGCCAGCAGTGAGGGACGATCCGGCAATCAGCCCCAGCATTTT
J: TRBJ1-5; length: 15; D: NA; V: TRBV6-6; size: NA; CDR3: CASSYSEGDNQPQHF; DNA: TGTGCCAGCAGTTACTCAGAAGGGGACAATCAGCCCCAGCATTTT
J: TRBJ2-3; length: 15; D: NA; V: TRBV27; size: once; CDR3: CASSFAGLSTDTQYF; DNA: TGTGCCAGCAGTTTCGCGGGCCTAAGCACAGATACGCAGTATTTT
J: TRBJ1-5; length: 13; D: TRBD1; V: TRBV30; size: NA; CDR3: CAWGREGAQPQHF; DNA: TGTGCCTGGGGGCGGGAGGGGGCACAGCCCCAGCATTTT
J: TRBJ1-3; length: 16; D: NA; V: TRBV5-4; size: NA; CDR3: CASSLEIGISGNTIYF; DNA: TGTGCCAGCAGCTTGGAGATAGGCATTTCTGGAAACACCATATATTTT
J: TRBJ1-2; length: 13; D: NA; V: TRBV19; size: NA; CDR3: CASSNAANYGYTF; DNA: TGTGCCAGTAGTAACGCCGCTAACTATGGCTACACCTTC
J: TRBJ2-7; length: 13; D: NA; V: TRBV19; size: few; CDR3: CASSISGSYEQYF; DNA: TGTGCCAGTAGTATATCGGGGTCCTACGAGCAGTACTTC
J: TRBJ1-5; length: 13; D: TRBD1; V: TRBV10-2; size: NA; CDR3: CASSEQGRQPQHF; DNA: TGCGCCAGCAGTGAACAGGGGAGACAGCCCCAGCATTTT
J: TRBJ1-4; length: 15; D: TRBD1; V: TRBV14; size: NA; CDR3: CASSQTQGMDEKLFF; DNA: TGTGCCAGCAGCCAGACACAGGGGATGGATGAAAAACTGTTTTTT
J: TRBJ1-5; length: 15; D: NA; V: TRBV25-1; size: NA; CDR3: CASSDSGAGNQPQHF; DNA: TGTGCCAGCAGTGATTCAGGGGCGGGCAATCAGCCCCAGCATTTT
J: TRBJ2-1; length: 15; D: NA; V: TRBV5-1; size: NA; CDR3: CASSLSGGRIGGQFF; DNA: TGCGCCAGCAGCCTTAGCGGCGGGCGGATTGGGGGGCAGTTCTTC
J: TRBJ2-1; length: 15; D: NA; V: TRBV7-2; size: once; CDR3: CASNRVQGLHNEQFF; DNA: TGTGCCAGCAACCGAGTACAGGGCCTACACAATGAGCAGTTCTTC
J: TRBJ1-2; length: 16; D: TRBD1; V: TRBV14; size: NA; CDR3: CASSLSGQGAYYGYTF; DNA: TGTGCCAGCAGCCTCTCTGGACAGGGGGCGTACTATGGCTACACCTTC
J: TRBJ2-5; length: 15; D: NA; V: TRBV5-1; size: few; CDR3: CASSREVQGGETQYF; DNA: TGCGCCAGCAGCCGGGAGGTACAGGGAGGAGAGACCCAGTACTTC
J: TRBJ1-1; length: 13; D: NA; V: TRBV6-1; size: few; CDR3: CASPRAPNTEAFF; DNA: TGTGCCAGCCCGCGCGCGCCGAACACTGAAGCTTTCTTT
J: TRBJ1-6; length: 16; D: NA; V: TRBV9; size: NA; CDR3: CASSPARVSNNSPLHF; DNA: TGTGCCAGCAGCCCAGCACGGGTGTCTAATAATTCACCCCTCCACTTT
J: TRBJ1-1; length: 14; D: NA; V: TRBV11-2; size: NA; CDR3: CASSLVGWNTEAFF; DNA: TGTGCCAGCAGCTTAGTAGGGTGGAACACTGAAGCTTTCTTT
J: TRBJ1-5; length: 15; D: NA; V: TRBV18; size: few; CDR3: CASSPRKGYGQPQHF; DNA: TGTGCCAGCTCACCACGGAAAGGGTATGGACAGCCCCAGCATTTT
J: TRBJ2-3; length: 14; D: NA; V: TRBV29-1; size: NA; CDR3: CSVGVMGDLDTQYF; DNA: TGCAGCGTTGGTGTGATGGGGGACCTCGATACGCAGTATTTT
J: TRBJ1-6; length: 15; D: NA; V: TRBV7-2; size: few; CDR3: CASSPRSVEVFPLHF; DNA: TGTGCCAGCAGCCCCCGGTCAGTGGAAGTATTTCCCCTCCACTTT
J: TRBJ1-1; length: 15; D: NA; V: TRBV10-3; size: NA; CDR3: CAISEAGTPNTEAFF; DNA: TGTGCCATCAGTGAGGCGGGGACACCCAACACTGAAGCTTTCTTT
J: TRBJ2-5; length: 15; D: NA; V: TRBV7-2; size: NA; CDR3: CASSLVTGVQETQYF; DNA: TGTGCCAGCAGCTTAGTAACGGGGGTACAAGAGACCCAGTACTTC
J: TRBJ1-1; length: 13; D: NA; V: TRBV19; size: NA; CDR3: CASSIFGGTEAFF; DNA: TGTGCCAGTAGTATTTTCGGGGGCACTGAAGCTTTCTTT
J: TRBJ2-3; length: 15; D: NA; V: TRBV7-9; size: once; CDR3: CASSLSGGPTDTQYF; DNA: TGTGCCAGCAGTCTCTCCGGGGGACCCACAGATACGCAGTATTTT
J: TRBJ1-5; length: 15; D: NA; V: TRBV4-3; size: NA; CDR3: CASSRQAYSNQPQHF; DNA: TGCGCCAGCAGCCGACAGGCTTATAGCAATCAGCCCCAGCATTTT
J: TRBJ2-4; length: 14; D: NA; V: TRBV19; size: few; CDR3: CASSMNVAKNIQYF; DNA: TGTGCCAGTAGTATGAATGTCGCCAAAAACATTCAGTACTTC
J: TRBJ2-1; length: 15; D: TRBD2; V: TRBV29-1; size: NA; CDR3: CSVRTSGGAGLEQFF; DNA: TGCAGCGTCCGGACTAGCGGGGGGGCCGGGCTTGAGCAGTTCTTC
J: TRBJ1-2; length: 13; D: NA; V: TRBV18; size: NA; CDR3: CASSPARNYGYTF; DNA: TGTGCCAGCTCACCGGCCCGGAACTATGGCTACACCTTC
J: TRBJ1-1; length: 13; D: NA; V: TRBV4-2; size: NA; CDR3: CASSQDSGRGVGF; DNA: TGTGCCAGCAGCCAAGATTCGGGCAGGGGCGTTGGCTTT
J: TRBJ2-5; length: 13; D: TRBD2; V: TRBV7-2; size: NA; CDR3: CASSLEIGLGRDF; DNA: TGTGCCAGCAGCTTAGAAATAGGACTAGGTCGGGACTTC
J: TRBJ2-3; length: 15; D: NA; V: TRBV15; size: NA; CDR3: CATSRDLARGNTQYF; DNA: TGTGCCACCAGCAGAGATCTGGCTCGGGGAAATACGCAGTATTTT
J: TRBJ1-2; length: 15; D: TRBD1; V: TRBV7-9; size: NA; CDR3: CASSVPGTGVDGYTF; DNA: TGTGCCAGCAGCGTTCCCGGGACAGGGGTCGATGGCTACACCTTC
J: TRBJ1-1; length: 13; D: NA; V: TRBV13; size: few; CDR3: CASSPTLNTEAFF; DNA: TGTGCCAGCAGTCCCACGCTGAACACTGAAGCTTTCTTT
J: TRBJ2-7; length: 14; D: NA; V: TRBV5-5; size: NA; CDR3: CASSLFQSLGEQYF; DNA: TGTGCCAGCAGCTTGTTTCAGTCCTTAGGCGAGCAGTACTTC
J: TRBJ2-5; length: 14; D: NA; V: TRBV7-6; size: NA; CDR3: CATQLQGGQGTQYF; DNA: TGTGCCACCCAACTCCAGGGGGGCCAGGGGACCCAGTACTTC
J: TRBJ2-3; length: 17; D: TRBD2; V: TRBV11-1; size: NA; CDR3: CASSLDAGATFTDTQYF; DNA: TGTGCCAGCAGCTTAGACGCGGGAGCAACCTTCACAGATACGCAGTATTTT
J: TRBJ2-7; length: 13; D: NA; V: TRBV30; size: NA; CDR3: CAWSLAITYEQYF; DNA: TGTGCCTGGAGCCTCGCCATAACCTACGAGCAGTACTTC
J: TRBJ1-1; length: 17; D: NA; V: TRBV19; size: NA; CDR3: CASSIMQASRMNTEAFF; DNA: TGTGCCAGTAGTATAATGCAGGCCTCGCGCATGAACACTGAAGCTTTCTTT
J: TRBJ1-4; length: 18; D: NA; V: TRBV7-6; size: NA; CDR3: CASSFEPGTARSNEKLFF; DNA: TGTGCCAGCAGCTTCGAACCCGGTACGGCCCGGTCTAATGAAAAACTGTTTTTT
J: TRBJ1-2; length: 15; D: NA; V: TRBV7-9; size: NA; CDR3: CASSLRQTANYGYTF; DNA: TGTGCCAGCAGCTTAAGACAGACAGCTAACTATGGCTACACCTTC
J: TRBJ2-3; length: 12; D: NA; V: TRBV5-5; size: NA; CDR3: CASSLDADTQYF; DNA: TGTGCCAGCAGCTTGGATGCAGATACGCAGTATTTT
J: TRBJ2-5; length: 19; D: TRBD2; V: TRBV4-2; size: NA; CDR3: CASSQDSRTSGGFQETQYF; DNA: TGTGCCAGCAGCCAAGACTCTAGGACTAGCGGGGGGTTCCAAGAGACCCAGTACTTC
J: TRBJ2-7; length: 14; D: NA; V: TRBV4-1; size: NA; CDR3: CASSIVPRSYEQYF; DNA: TGCGCCAGCAGTATTGTCCCCAGGTCCTACGAGCAGTACTTC
J: TRBJ2-4; length: 17; D: NA; V: TRBV2; size: NA; CDR3: CASSYPGDLVAKNIQYF; DNA: TGTGCCAGCAGTTACCCAGGGGATCTAGTAGCCAAAAACATTCAGTACTTC
J: TRBJ1-4; length: 13; D: NA; V: TRBV9; size: NA; CDR3: CASSPGSNEKLFF; DNA: TGTGCCAGCAGCCCGGGGTCGAATGAAAAACTGTTTTTT